This is a list of T cell receptor beta chains from one sample in a study of T-cell memory formation after mild COVID-19. TCRdb re-derived calls from the 5' RACE reads in MiXCR, one entry per CDR3 protein. Here the sample spans hundreds of thousands of distinct CDR3 sequences, 15% to 20% being singletons. Sequenced sample: PBMCs or a T cell subset sorted from them (not recorded which). The receptors here all came from a man younger than 35 who had mild COVID-19 (a few samples of this study predate the infection). Cell type and time point are not known. CDR3s include the opening cysteine and the closing phenylalanine or tryptophan. Only some rows state a clone size, as once, few, many or a class for expanded clones.

j_call,v_call,clone_size,cdr3_aa
TRBJ2-5,TRBV9,few,CASSVGLAGGLKTQYF
TRBJ1-5,TRBV6-4,.,CASSDGMGPQHF
TRBJ1-3,TRBV12-3/TRBV12-4,few,CASRLRDRGWDTIYF
TRBJ2-5,TRBV4-1,.,CASSPSGSGLGSQETQYF
TRBJ1-5,TRBV2,.,CASSGPGGNQPQHF
TRBJ2-2,TRBV6-5,.,CASSEQGLPTGELFF
TRBJ1-1,TRBV28,few,CASSLRGQPPAGAFF
TRBJ2-5,TRBV7-2,few,CASSPRTSQETQYF
TRBJ1-1,TRBV20-1,few,CSASRGNLGTEAFF
TRBJ2-4,TRBV6-5,few,CASSRTYHGTGLNIQYF
TRBJ1-2,TRBV3-1,few,CASSQDRGIVNYGYTF
TRBJ1-1,TRBV7-9,few,CASSLASGGLSEAFF
TRBJ2-2,TRBV4-3,few,CASSQDPGTGAYGELFF
TRBJ1-4,TRBV9,.,CASSPRTGFDEKLFF
TRBJ1-2,TRBV12-3/TRBV12-4,many,CASSRGGNMYGYTF
TRBJ2-7,TRBV19,.,CASSPPATDEQYF
TRBJ2-1,TRBV3-1,.,CASSHPERLSGGSYNEQFF
TRBJ1-1,TRBV2,.,CASSEEGVTEAFF
TRBJ2-1,TRBV7-9,.,CASSSRANNEQFF
TRBJ2-1,TRBV12-3/TRBV12-4,many,CASSPLAGGYSNEQFF
TRBJ2-3,TRBV7-2,.,CASSFTSGFTDTQYF
TRBJ2-3,TRBV7-3,.,CASSLRGSGGSTDTQYF
TRBJ2-2,TRBV20-1,.,CSAPRHHSNTGELFF
TRBJ2-5,TRBV25-1,.,CASIGDYQETQYF
TRBJ2-3,TRBV20-1,few,CSASLGAGGPDTQYF
TRBJ1-2,TRBV19,.,CASSARGYLNGYTF
TRBJ2-2,TRBV5-1,.,CASGGQGWGFTGELFF
TRBJ1-2,TRBV6-5,.,CASMGFGGLYGYTF
TRBJ2-1,TRBV6-5,.,CASSYAVDGNEQFF
TRBJ1-4,TRBV2,.,CASRDRGTEKLFF
TRBJ1-5,TRBV27,few,CASSQRGREVDQPQHF
TRBJ2-1,TRBV12-3/TRBV12-4,many,CASSLGLKGEQFF
TRBJ1-2,TRBV25-1,.,CASSGGYGYTF
TRBJ1-5,TRBV4-2,.,CASSQDPGGGQPQHF
TRBJ2-3,TRBV10-3,few,CATRGTDTQYF
TRBJ2-1,TRBV5-1,many,CASSLEGLAGPHNEQFF
TRBJ1-1,TRBV5-6,.,CASRAAGGFMNTEAFF
TRBJ1-2,TRBV10-3,.,CAISESRTAGWYGYTF
TRBJ1-5,TRBV12-3/TRBV12-4,.,CASSLEGGNQPQHF
TRBJ1-5,TRBV4-3,few,CASSQEWGRGQPQHF
TRBJ1-1,TRBV19,many,CASTERSRAEAFF
TRBJ2-5,TRBV7-3,few,CASSRRVQETQYF